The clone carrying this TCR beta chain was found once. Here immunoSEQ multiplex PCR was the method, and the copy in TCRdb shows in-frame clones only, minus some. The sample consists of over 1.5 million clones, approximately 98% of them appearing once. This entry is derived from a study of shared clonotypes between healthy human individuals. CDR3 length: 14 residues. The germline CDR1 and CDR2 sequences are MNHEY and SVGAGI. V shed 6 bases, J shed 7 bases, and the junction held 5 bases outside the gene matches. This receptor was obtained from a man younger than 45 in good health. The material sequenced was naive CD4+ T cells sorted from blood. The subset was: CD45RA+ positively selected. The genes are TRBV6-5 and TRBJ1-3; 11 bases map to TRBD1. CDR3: CASSPGTGGNTIYF. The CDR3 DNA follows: TGTGCCAGCAGCCCCGGGACAGGGGGTAACACCATATATTTT.